This TCR beta chain was observed in a study of cytomegalovirus exposure and HLA in healthy donors. CDR3 length equals 13 residues. Germline CDR1 and CDR2: SGHTA and FQGNSA. The study, taken as a whole, reports: A later analysis revealed that TCR association rates differed between HLA loci, peaking at DRB1 and bottoming out at HLA-C. In an earlier analysis, productive rearrangement rates for most beta V segments clustered near 87% or 30%. The study carried out a later analysis of TCR beta sequences. It associated 16,951 of them with specific HLA alleles at a false discovery rate of 0.05. Among TCR sequences, most were rare, though some public TCRs appeared in many donors.

The PCR had 60 Vbeta and 13 Jbeta primers. The data were produced by immunoSEQ multiplex PCR, yet TCRdb's version contains in-frame clones alone and is incomplete. The sample has under 200,000 clones; around 80% are singletons. As for this clone: Its cognate antigen is unknown.

Sequencing input: PBMCs. V is TRBV7-2 and J is TRBJ2-5; possibly TRBD1 for D (6 bases). The assigned J gene may be wrong: the sequence end matches TRBJ2-7 better. This TCR derives from a woman in her forties or fifties in good health and CMV-seropositive. The CDR3 DNA is TGTGCCAGCAGCTTAGGACAGGTATACGAGCAGTACTTC. Residues: CASSLGQVYEQYF.